Below, 31 T cell receptor beta chains from the same sample are listed, as sequenced in a study of early T cells in non-severe SARS-CoV-2 infection. TCRdb used MiXCR to reprocess the 5' RACE reads, holding one entry per CDR3 protein. The repertoire includes fewer than 85,000 distinct CDR3 sequences, more than 9% of them detected once, and about 4.8% sits in the top ten. The sequencing sample was made of whole blood. The source of these receptors is an adult who was a healthcare worker with PCR-confirmed SARS-CoV-2 infection or an uninfected control (not recorded which).

V gene TRBV6-6 combines with J gene TRBJ2-3, with TRBD2 matching over 8 bases. V lost 8 bases, J lost 2 bases, and 6 bases stayed unmatched. CDR1 is MNHNY and CDR2 is SVGAGI in the germline V gene (reference sequence). The CDR3 is made up of 14 amino acids. Here the CDR3 DNA reads TGTGCCAGCGGAAGACTAGCGTACACAGATACGCAGTATTTT. Residues: CASGRLAYTDTQYF.

V gene TRBV11-1 combines with J gene TRBJ2-2; D may be TRBD1 (6 bases). Looked up from germline, CDR1 is SGHAT and CDR2 is FQDESV (reference sequence). The V end was cut by 3 bases, the J end by 5 bases, with 10 bases between. The CDR3 is 14 amino acids. The CDR3 loop reads CASSFNRETGELFF. DNA for the CDR3: TGTGCCAGCAGCTTTAACAGGGAAACCGGGGAGCTGTTTTTT. Using reference TRBV11-1 and TRBJ2-2 for the parts outside the CDR3, the full variable domain is EAEVAQSPRYKITEKSQAVAFWCDPISGHATLYWYRQILGQGPELLVQFQDESVVDDSQLPKDRFSAERLKGVDSTLKIQPAELGDSAMYLCASSFNRETGELFFGEGSRLTVL.

This clonotype was recorded at least ten times. The chain couples TRBV5-6 to TRBJ2-5; TRBD2 agrees at 8 bases. There are 16 residues in the CDR3. V trimming: 1 base; J trimming: 5 bases; junction bases outside the gene matches: 10. CDR1 SGHDT and CDR2 YYEEEE come from the germline V gene. Here the CDR3 reads CASSLYGGRTGETQYF. DNA for the CDR3: TGTGCCAGCAGCTTGTATGGCGGGAGGACGGGTGAGACCCAGTACTTC.

This clonotype was observed a few times. The gene calls are TRBV9 and TRBJ2-2; TRBD2 might be the D (5 bases). The CDR3 consists of 15 residues. With 1 base removed from V and 5 bases from J, the gap between germline ends came to 12 bases. CDR1 is SGDLS and CDR2 is YYNGEE in the germline V gene. The CDR3 is CASSVTAAGTGELFF. For the CDR3, the DNA is TGTGCCAGCAGCGTAACAGCCGCGGGTACCGGGGAGCTGTTTTTT.

The chain is built from TRBV3-1 and TRBJ2-1; the D is unclear. This CDR3 has 14 residues. V shed 4 bases and J shed 4 bases, with 11 bases lying between them. Germline CDR1 reads LGHDT; CDR2 reads YNNKEL (reference sequence). The DNA for the CDR3 is TGTGCCAGCAGCCCATCAGAGTGGTACAATGAGCAGTTCTTC. Translation: CASSPSEWYNEQFF.

This clonotype was seen a few times. The chain couples TRBV28 to TRBJ2-4, with TRBD1 matching over 9 bases. V gave up 5 bases and J gave up 8 bases; unmatched junction bases: 7. Germline CDR1 reads MDHEN; CDR2 reads SYDVKM. This CDR3 contains 14 residues. CDR3 sequence: CASSIGQGMDIQYF. CDR3 nucleotides: TGTGCCAGCAGTATCGGACAGGGGATGGACATTCAGTACTTC. Filled out from reference TRBV28 and TRBJ2-4, the complete variable domain reads DVKVTQSSRYLVKRTGEKVFLECVQDMDHENMFWYRQDPGLGLRLIYFSYDVKMKEKGDIPEGYSVSREKKERFSLILESASTNQTSMYLCASSIGQGMDIQYFGAGTRLSVL.

This clonotype was counted between two and nine times. The chain has TRBV11-2 and TRBJ2-6; D is perhaps TRBD1 (6 bases). The length of the CDR3 is 15 residues. Germline CDR1 SGHAT, CDR2 FQNNGV. Trimming took 5 bases from V and 0 from J, leaving 8 bases between them. Here the CDR3 reads CASSRGSSGANVLTF. DNA for the CDR3: TGTGCCAGCAGCAGGGGGTCCTCTGGGGCCAACGTCCTGACTTTC.

Regarding this clonotype: A read error may explain this, as a much larger clone is one base away. The chain links TRBV12-3 or TRBV12-4 to TRBJ2-7; maybe TRBD1 (5 bases). The CDR3 sequence is 15 residues long. The CDR3 coding sequence is TGTGCCAGCAGAGAAAATCGACAGTCATCCTACGGGCAGTACTTC. Translated, it gives CASRENRQSSYGQYF.

This clonotype was found many times. The limits of the CDR3 on the DNA are not certain, so only TCRdb's listed CDR3 is given. The chain has TRBV6-6 and TRBJ2-6; the table's D call of TRBD1 was not tested on the DNA. The germline CDR1 and CDR2 sequences are MNHNY and SVGAGI (reference sequence). The CDR3 length equals 18 residues, ends included. The CDR3 protein is CASSSSRDRGRGANVLTF.

This clonotype was counted many times. CDR3 amino acids: CASSLEPHLGNTIYF. The CDR3, as DNA: TGTGCCAGCAGCCTGGAACCACACTTAGGAAACACCATATATTTT. This sequence joins TRBV5-4 and TRBJ1-3, with D unclear. The CDR3 contains 15 residues. Trimming removed 4 bases from V and 4 bases from J, with 15 bases in between. CDR1 is SGHNT and CDR2 is YYREEE in the germline V gene (reference sequence).

The table lists this clonotype with many counts. The chain couples TRBV9 to TRBJ2-7; 8 bases are a match to TRBD2. The trim removed 0 bases at V and 6 bases at J, leaving 5 bases unmatched. CDR3 length: 14 amino acids. The V gene's germline CDR1 is SGDLS and CDR2 YYNGEE. As DNA, the CDR3 is TGTGCCAGCAGCGTAGTGGCGGGAGGTTCCGAGCAGTACTTC. This gives the protein CASSVVAGGSEQYF. The full variable domain, completed using reference TRBV9 and TRBJ2-7, is DSGVTQTPKHLITATGQRVTLRCSPRSGDLSVYWYQQSLDQGLQFLIQYYNGEERAKGNILERFSAQQFPDLHSELNLSSLELGDSALYFCASSVVAGGSEQYFGPGTRLTVT.

The CDR3 DNA is TGTGCCAGCAACGCTGCGGGAGTTAGTGGCAATGAGCAGTTCTTC. Translating it yields CASNAAGVSGNEQFF. V is TRBV3-1 and J is TRBJ2-1; TRBD2 matches at 7 bases. J gave up 6 bases and V 7 bases, and 12 bases lay outside the gene matches. The CDR3 length is 15 residues. CDR1 is LGHDT, CDR2 YNNKEL, per germline (reference sequence).

This clonotype was detected many times. The rearrangement uses TRBV6-6 and TRBJ2-7; 7 positions match TRBD1. The CDR3 totals 13 residues. The germline gives CDR1 MNHNY, CDR2 SVGAGI (reference sequence). Losses at the gene ends were 4 bases for V and 5 bases for J; bases not matched to a gene: 5. This CDR3 reads CASSSYRGNEQYF. Here the CDR3 DNA reads TGTGCCAGCAGTTCTTACAGGGGAAACGAGCAGTACTTC.

In its sample, this clonotype was seen many times. The DNA of the CDR3 is TGTGCCAGCGGTTACTCCTACGAGCAGTACTTC. Protein product: CASGYSYEQYF. The rearrangement links TRBV2 to TRBJ2-7; no clear D. Between the trimmed V and J ends, which lost 8 bases and 0 bases, there was a span of 5 bases. The CDR3 loop spans 11 amino acids. Per germline, CDR1 SNHLY and CDR2 FYNNEI. Together with reference TRBV2 and TRBJ2-7, the CDR3 gives the full variable domain: EPEVTQTPSHQVTQMGQEVILRCVPISNHLYFYWYRQILGQKVEFLVSFYNNEISEKSEIFDDQFSVERPDGSNFTLKIRSTKLEDSAMYFCASGYSYEQYFGPGTRLTVT.

A few counts support this clonotype. The chain couples TRBV12-3 or TRBV12-4 to TRBJ1-3; a weak D match, TRBD1 (5 bases). V was shortened by 6 bases and J by 0 bases, with 9 bases between the two germline ends. The CDR3 has 14 amino acids. The CDR3 region has the DNA TGTGCCAGCAGGCCGACAGCCTCTGGAAACACCATATATTTT. Its protein is CASRPTASGNTIYF.

This clonotype was detected only a few times. The gene calls are TRBV28 and TRBJ1-1, with D hard to call. The CDR3 length is 15 residues. Germline CDR1 reads MDHEN; CDR2 reads SYDVKM. V shed 3 bases and J shed 4 bases, with 15 bases lying between them. The CDR3 nucleotides read TGTGCCAGCAGTTTGGCTCCCCATGAGAGCACTGAAGCTTTCTTT. Translation: CASSLAPHESTEAFF.

The rearrangement links TRBV7-2 to TRBJ2-7, with TRBD2 matching over 7 bases. In germline, CDR1 is SGHTA, CDR2 FQGNSA. J gave up 4 bases and V 3 bases, and 6 bases lay outside the gene matches. The CDR3 totals 14 residues. The CDR3 region is CASSFASGGYEQYF. The CDR3 DNA reads as TGTGCCAGCAGCTTTGCTAGCGGAGGATACGAGCAGTACTTC.

This clonotype has a count of ten or more. The V gene is TRBV20-1, the J gene TRBJ1-1, with D hard to call. The CDR3 contains 12 residues. Germline assignment: CDR1 DFQATT and CDR2 SNEGSKA (reference sequence). V was cut by 3 bases and J by 7 bases, with 12 bases left in between. CDR3 nucleotide sequence: TGCAGTGCTAGTCGGACTGAAATTGAAGCTTTCTTT. The encoded protein is CSASRTEIEAFF.

The sample holds one count of this clonotype. Possible read error: a much larger clone is one base away. The gene calls are TRBV20-1 and TRBJ2-7; maybe TRBD2 (5 bases). The CDR3 spans 14 residues. The V end was cut by 2 bases, the J end by 5 bases, with 16 bases between. The V gene's germline CDR1 is DFQATT and CDR2 SNEGSKA (reference sequence). CDR3: CSARSGSPPHEQYF. The CDR3 coding sequence is TGCAGTGCTAGAAGTGGGAGCCCACCCCACGAGCAGTACTTC.

This clonotype came up many times. V and J are TRBV18 and TRBJ1-2; D may be TRBD1 (5 bases). Germline V lookup: CDR1 KGHSH, CDR2 LQKENI. This CDR3 contains 15 residues. The V end was cut by 3 bases, the J end by 4 bases, with 15 bases between. The CDR3 DNA reads as TGTGCCAGCTCACCCGTCGGCAGGGAGGGCTATGGCTACACCTTC. It is translated as CASSPVGREGYGYTF. Full variable domain (missing parts from reference TRBV18 and TRBJ1-2): NAGVMQNPRHLVRRRGQEARLRCSPMKGHSHVYWYRQLPEEGLKFMVYLQKENIIDESGMPKERFSAEFPKEGPSILRIQQVVRGDSAAYFCASSPVGREGYGYTFGSGTRLTVV.

The chain is built from TRBV9 and TRBJ2-7; 8 positions match TRBD2. V shed 4 bases and J 6 bases; nucleotides not matched to a gene: 6. CDR3 size: 13 residues. CDR1 and CDR2 from the germline V gene are SGDLS and YYNGEE. CDR3 DNA: TGTGCCAGCAGCCCGAGGACTAGCCTCGAGCAGTACTTC. It yields the protein CASSPRTSLEQYF.

This clonotype has a handful of counts. The rearrangement joins TRBV9 to TRBJ2-1, with 16 bases lining up with TRBD2. The CDR3 totals 17 residues. J gave up 5 bases and V 7 bases, and 9 bases lay outside the gene matches. Looked up from germline, CDR1 is SGDLS and CDR2 is YYNGEE. This chain's CDR3 is CASSGTSGRGYNNEQFF. For the CDR3, the DNA is TGTGCCAGCTCCGGGACTAGCGGGAGGGGGTACAACAATGAGCAGTTCTTC.

The chain is built from TRBV3-1 and TRBJ1-6; D gene unclear. Trimming took off 1 base at V and 14 bases at J, with 18 bases between the two ends. This CDR3 is built from 15 residues. Looked up from germline, CDR1 is LGHDT and CDR2 is YNNKEL (reference sequence). In DNA, the CDR3 is TGTGCCAGCAGCCAAGGTCCCTGGGGAATTGGATCCCTCCACTTT. Translated, it gives CASSQGPWGIGSLHF.

V usage is TRBV10-3 and J usage is TRBJ2-7, with TRBD1 matching over 7 bases. J lost 0 bases, V lost 5 bases, and 7 bases had no gene match. CDR1 and CDR2 (germline): ENHRY, SYGVKD. This CDR3 has 15 amino acids. CDR3 loop: CAISQKTGNSYEQYF. The CDR3 DNA is TGTGCCATCAGTCAAAAGACAGGGAACTCCTACGAGCAGTACTTC.

In its sample, this clonotype was seen a few times. This sequence joins TRBV24-1 and TRBJ2-2; D remains unclear. This CDR3 spans 13 amino acids. Germline assignment: CDR1 KGHDR and CDR2 SFDVKD. V lost 4 bases to trimming and J lost 2 bases, with 4 bases between them. As DNA, the CDR3 is TGTGCCACCAGTGAGACCAACACCGGGGAGCTGTTTTTT. Its translation is CATSETNTGELFF.

This clonotype was counted a few times. V gene TRBV7-8 combines with J gene TRBJ2-3; 11 nucleotides align to TRBD2. The CDR3 length is 19 residues. V lost 2 bases to trimming and J lost 1 base; unmatched junction nucleotides: 11. Per the germline V gene, CDR1 is SGHVS and CDR2 is FQNEAQ. CDR3 residues: CASSLSGLAADGGTDTQYF. The CDR3 region has the DNA TGTGCCAGCAGCTTATCGGGACTAGCGGCGGACGGGGGCACAGATACGCAGTATTTT.

This clonotype appeared a few times. This sequence joins TRBV20-1 and TRBJ1-1, with D possibly TRBD1 on 5 matching bases. This CDR3 is built from 19 residues. Trimming removed 0 bases from V and 0 bases from J, with 23 bases in between. Germline V CDR1 and CDR2: DFQATT, SNEGSKA (reference sequence). The CDR3 reads CSARDLGTTKALMNTEAFF. CDR3 DNA sequence: TGCAGTGCTAGAGATCTAGGGACGACAAAGGCCTTAATGAACACTGAAGCTTTCTTT.

Only a few counts were recorded for this clonotype. The gene calls are TRBV29-1 and TRBJ2-1; 9 bases line up with TRBD2. Germline CDR1 is SQVTM and CDR2 is ANQGSEA. V lost 3 bases to trimming and J lost 8 bases; unmatched junction nucleotides: 11. The CDR3 is 15 amino acids. The CDR3 region has the DNA TGCAGCGTTGACTTTATGCGGGAGGGGGAGGATGAGCAGTTCTTC. Translated, it gives CSVDFMREGEDEQFF.

This clonotype was observed many times. V is TRBV28 and J is TRBJ1-1; TRBD1 is a possible D gene (5 bases). The CDR3 is made up of 15 amino acids. The germline V gene encodes CDR1 MDHEN and CDR2 SYDVKM. V lost 1 base and J lost 5, with 14 bases in between. CDR3 sequence (DNA): TGTGCCAGCAGTTTATCTGGGGGAGGGAAGACTGAAGCTTTCTTT. Translating it yields CASSLSGGGKTEAFF.

V is TRBV30 and J is TRBJ2-1; 7 positions match TRBD2. Germline CDR1 reads GTSNPN; CDR2 reads SVGIG (reference sequence). V shed 2 bases and J 3 bases; nucleotides not matched to a gene: 13. The CDR3 contains 17 residues. This CDR3 is CAWSIPPPSGHYNEQFF. The CDR3 DNA sequence: TGTGCCTGGAGTATCCCCCCCCCTAGCGGACACTACAATGAGCAGTTCTTC. The full variable domain, with the rest looked up from reference TRBV30 and TRBJ2-1, is SQTIHQWPATLVQPVGSPLSLECTVEGTSNPNLYWYRQAAGRGLQLLFYSVGIGQISSEVPQNLSASRPQDRQFILSSKKLLLSDSGFYLCAWSIPPPSGHYNEQFFGPGTRLTVL.

This clonotype was seen at least ten times. The chain joins TRBV11-2 to TRBJ2-5, with no clear D. V was trimmed by 2 bases and J by 5 bases, leaving 12 bases between them. The length of the CDR3 is 14 residues. Germline lookup yields CDR1 SGHAT and CDR2 FQNNGV. DNA of the CDR3: TGTGCCAGCAGCTTAACCCACAACGGCGAGACCCAGTACTTC. The encoded protein is CASSLTHNGETQYF.